The next 18 T cell receptor beta chains were all read from a single sample in a study of T cell responses to AZD1222 COVID-19 vaccine. Profiling relied on immunoSEQ multiplex PCR, and the TCRdb table lists in-frame clones only, not all of them. The sample records approximately 130,000 clones, 90% to 95% being singletons. The material sequenced was peripheral blood, taken on day 0 of AZD1222 vaccination. The receptors here all came from an adult in good health.

V gene TRBV28 combines with J gene TRBJ1-2; 7 bases are shared with TRBD1. This CDR3 is 15 amino acids long. V lost 10 bases and J lost 6; bases outside the gene matches: 17. Germline CDR1 is MDHEN and CDR2 is SYDVKM. This CDR3 is CATPAGDRAADGYTF. In DNA form, the CDR3 reads TGTGCCACCCCAGCAGGAGACAGGGCAGCGGATGGCTACACCTTC.

This chain links TRBV10-3 with TRBJ1-6; D might be TRBD1 (5 bases). CDR3 length: 13 residues. V was shortened by 7 bases and J by 13 bases, with 17 bases between the two germline ends. CDR1 and CDR2 (germline): ENHRY, SYGVKD. CDR3 amino acids: CAITGEGRGPLHF. In DNA form, the CDR3 reads TGTGCCATCACTGGCGAAGGGCGGGGGCCCCTCCACTTT.

This rearrangement joins TRBV10-2 to TRBJ1-1; the D is unclear. The CDR3 runs 12 residues. CDR1 is WSHSY, CDR2 SAAADI, per germline. Trimming pared 1 base from V and 8 bases from J, leaving 8 bases between. CDR3 loop: CASSEWTVEAFF. For the CDR3, the DNA is TGCGCCAGCAGTGAGTGGACGGTAGAAGCTTTCTTT.

This sequence joins TRBV13 and TRBJ2-6; the D gene is possibly TRBD1 (5 bases). This CDR3 is built from 16 residues. V gave up 0 bases and J gave up 2 bases, with 8 bases separating them. The germline gives CDR1 PRHDT, CDR2 FYEKMQ (reference sequence). The CDR3: CASSLGGRAGANVLTF. CDR3 nucleotides: TGTGCCAGCAGCTTAGGCGGCAGGGCTGGGGCCAACGTCCTGACTTTC.

The chain carries TRBV28 and TRBJ2-7; perhaps TRBD1 as D (6 bases). The CDR3 runs to 15 residues. The V end was cut by 5 bases, the J end by 2 bases, with 16 bases between. Germline V gene data show CDR1 as MDHEN and CDR2 as SYDVKM. The CDR3 DNA reads TGTGCCAGCAGTCGAGATTCGGACAGTGCCTACGAGCAGTACTTC. Its protein is CASSRDSDSAYEQYF.

The chain uses TRBV2 and TRBJ1-2, with 10 bases fitting TRBD1. The CDR3 has 14 amino acids. CDR1 and CDR2 from the germline V gene are SNHLY and FYNNEI. V shed 6 bases, J shed 4 bases, and the junction held 5 bases outside the gene matches. The CDR3 DNA sequence: TGTGCCAGCAGGGGGGGACAGGGGTTCTATGGCTACACCTTC. Translating gives CASRGGQGFYGYTF.

V is TRBV19 and J is TRBJ1-6; 8 bases are a match to TRBD1. The CDR3 is 15 amino acids. The ends lost 6 bases at V and 9 bases at J; junction bases unmatched: 10. Germline V CDR1 and CDR2: LNHDA, SQIVND (reference sequence). This CDR3 is CASREDLDRGSPLHF. DNA for the CDR3: TGTGCCAGTAGGGAGGACCTCGACAGGGGTTCACCCCTCCACTTT.

This clone has a single count. The chain employs TRBV5-1 and TRBJ1-1; possible D gene TRBD1, 5 bases. CDR1 and CDR2 (germline): SGHRS, YFSETQ. Trimming took 4 bases from V and 7 from J, leaving 11 bases between them. CDR3 size: 12 residues. CDR3 amino acids: CASSVGAREAFF. Written as DNA, the CDR3 is TGCGCCAGCAGCGTCGGGGCCCGTGAAGCTTTCTTT.

The rearrangement uses TRBV29-1 and TRBJ2-3; perhaps TRBD2 as D (6 bases). Trimming shortened V by 4 bases and J by 0 bases, and 11 bases separated the two germline ends. Germline V gives CDR1 SQVTM, CDR2 ANQGSEA. The CDR3 runs 14 residues. Here the CDR3 reads CSVAGGQSTDTQYF. The CDR3 region has the DNA TGCAGCGTTGCCGGAGGGCAGAGCACAGATACGCAGTATTTT.

The chain couples TRBV11-1 to TRBJ1-1, with D possibly matching TRBD1 (5 bases). The CDR3 runs to 13 residues. In germline, CDR1 is SGHAT, CDR2 FQDESV (reference sequence). Trimming left V 6 bases short and J 4 bases short, with 12 bases between. This CDR3 reads CASRLGGGTEAFF. The CDR3 region has the DNA TGTGCCAGCAGGCTAGGCGGGGGCACTGAAGCTTTCTTT.

In nucleotides, the CDR3 is TGTGCCAGCAGTGAAGGGCAGGGCCATGGCTACACCTTC. Its translation is CASSEGQGHGYTF. The chain has TRBV6-1 and TRBJ1-2; a weak D match, TRBD1 (5 bases). CDR1 and CDR2 (germline): MNHNS, SASEGT. The CDR3 totals 13 residues. Trimming stripped 1 base from V and 6 bases from J, with 9 bases between.

The chain has TRBV28 and TRBJ2-7; D is tentatively TRBD1 or TRBD2 (6 bases each). The germline V and J ends were trimmed by 2 bases and 7 bases, with 15 bases remaining between them. The CDR3 contains 14 residues. From germline, CDR1 is MDHEN and CDR2 SYDVKM. CDR3 amino acids: CASSLLQGRGEQYF. CDR3 DNA: TGTGCCAGCAGTTTACTACAGGGACGGGGGGAGCAGTACTTC.

This chain links TRBV5-1 with TRBJ1-4, with TRBD1 matching 7 bases. The CDR3 is 12 amino acids. The V and J ends lost 5 bases and 6 bases, in that order; junction bases with no gene match: 1. CDR1 is SGHRS, CDR2 YFSETQ, per germline. The CDR3 coding sequence is TGCGCCAGCAGAGACAGGGATGAAAAACTGTTTTTT. As protein: CASRDRDEKLFF.

The gene calls are TRBV6-5 and TRBJ1-2; TRBD1 matches at 9 bases. The germline V gene encodes CDR1 MNHEY and CDR2 SVGAGI. V lost 6 bases to trimming and J lost 7 bases; unmatched junction nucleotides: 9. CDR3 length equals 14 residues. The chain's CDR3 is CASRVSQGARGYTF. CDR3 sequence (DNA): TGTGCCAGCAGAGTTTCACAGGGGGCGCGTGGCTACACCTTC.

The chain links TRBV5-1 to TRBJ2-5, with unresolved D. Per germline, CDR1 SGHRS and CDR2 YFSETQ. Deletions cut 4 bases from V and 1 base from J, with 11 bases between. The CDR3 consists of 14 residues. CDR3 residues: CASSPARIQETQYF. CDR3 nucleotides: TGCGCCAGCAGCCCCGCCAGGATCCAAGAGACCCAGTACTTC. Combining the CDR3 with reference TRBV5-1 and TRBJ2-5 gives the whole variable domain KAGVTQTPRYLIKTRGQQVTLSCSPISGHRSVSWYQQTPGQGLQFLFEYFSETQRNKGNFPGRFSGRQFSNSRSEMNVSTLELGDSALYLCASSPARIQETQYFGPGTRLLVL.

The rearrangement uses TRBV5-1 and TRBJ1-1, with D perhaps matching TRBD1 (6 bases). Trimming took off 4 bases at V and 11 bases at J, with 15 bases between the two ends. The CDR3 covers 12 residues. Germline assignment: CDR1 SGHRS and CDR2 YFSETQ. CDR3 sequence reads: CASSRGQSGAFF. The CDR3, as DNA: TGCGCCAGCAGCCGAGGACAGTCGGGGGCTTTCTTT.

CDR3 amino acids: CASSQDDRGHQPQHF. CDR3 DNA: TGCGCCAGCAGCCAAGATGACCGGGGGCATCAGCCCCAGCATTTT. V usage is TRBV4-1 and J usage is TRBJ1-5; possibly TRBD1 for D (6 bases). CDR3 length: 15 residues. V lost 0 bases and J lost 5, with 11 bases in between. The germline V gene has CDR1 MGHRA and CDR2 YSYEKL.

The chain is built from TRBV3-1 (or the pseudogene TRBV3-2) and TRBJ1-6; no definite D call. The germline V gene encodes CDR1 LGHDT and CDR2 YNNKEL (reference sequence). The V and J ends lost 1 base and 4 bases respectively, with 11 bases between them. CDR3 length: 16 amino acids. The chain's CDR3 is CASSQVSRRYNSPLHF. The CDR3 DNA follows: TGTGCCAGCAGCCAAGTAAGCAGGCGGTATAATTCACCCCTCCACTTT.